Below are 12 T cell receptor beta chains sequenced from a single sample in a study of CD8+CD57+ T cells in acquired aplastic anemia. The template used for profiling TCR beta VDJ and CDR3 was genomic DNA. One entry per CDR3 protein results from TCRdb running MiXCR on the reads. The sample has under 200,000 distinct CDR3 sequences; around 52% are singletons. Patients picked for sequencing had shown CD8+CD57+ cell expansion detected by flow cytometry. Sequenced: sorted CD4+, CD8+, or CD8+CD57+ T cells (not recorded which) from PBMCs. The receptor set was obtained from a human donor with aplastic anemia.

The chain uses TRBV19 and TRBJ1-2; TRBD1 is a possible D gene (6 bases). V gave up 4 bases and J gave up 1 base, with 13 bases separating them. The CDR3 has 15 amino acids. The germline V gene encodes CDR1 LNHDA and CDR2 SQIVND (reference sequence). For the CDR3, the DNA is TGTGCCAGTAGTACCAAAACAGGGATTAACTATGGCTACACCTTC. It translates to CASSTKTGINYGYTF. Based on the CDR3 plus reference TRBV19 and TRBJ1-2, the full variable domain is DGGITQSPKYLFRKEGQNVTLSCEQNLNHDAMYWYRQDPGQGLRLIYYSQIVNDFQKGDIAEGYSVSREKKESFPLTVTSAQKNPTAFYLCASSTKTGINYGYTFGSGTRLTVV.

This clonotype turned up a few times. The gene calls are TRBV15 and TRBJ2-2; 7 positions agree with TRBD1. The CDR3 contains 16 residues. V dropped 0 bases and J dropped 3; count of bases not matched to a gene: 4. CDR1 LNHNV and CDR2 YYDKDF come from the germline V gene (reference sequence). CDR3 bases: TGTGCCACCAGCAGAGACCCAGGGGGACACACCGGGGAGCTGTTTTTT. Protein: CATSRDPGGHTGELFF.

This clonotype came up once. The rearrangement uses TRBV7-2 and TRBJ1-6; D is ambiguous. The V end was cut by 1 base, the J end by 9 bases, with 7 bases between. This CDR3 is 13 amino acids long. CDR1 and CDR2 (germline): SGHTA, FQGNSA. The CDR3 sequence: CASSLVPISPLHF. CDR3 nucleotides: TGTGCCAGCAGCTTAGTCCCAATTTCACCCCTCCACTTT.

In its sample, this clonotype was seen a few times. A read error may explain this, as a much larger clone is one base away. The chain carries TRBV20-1 and TRBJ2-1; D perhaps matches TRBD2 (5 bases). CDR1 is DFQATT, CDR2 SNEGSKA, per germline (reference sequence). Trimming took off 3 bases at V and 6 bases at J, with 12 bases between the two ends. The CDR3 spans 13 residues. The DNA for the CDR3 is TGCAGTGCTAGTTCCGGGCGGGTCAATGAGCAGTTCTTC. Residues: CSASSGRVNEQFF.

This clonotype was seen ten or more times. This chain joins TRBV15 and TRBJ2-7; possibly TRBD1 or TRBD2 for D (7 bases each). The CDR3 totals 17 residues. V lost 0 bases and J 4 bases, leaving 19 bases between the germline ends. Per germline, CDR1 LNHNV and CDR2 YYDKDF (reference sequence). CDR3 nucleotides: TGTGCCACCAGCAGAGAAGTAGCGACAGGGACTAAGTACGAGCAGTACTTC. Its protein product is CATSREVATGTKYEQYF. Supplemented by reference TRBV15 and TRBJ2-7, the full variable domain reads DAMVIQNPRYQVTQFGKPVTLSCSQTLNHNVMYWYQQKSSQAPKLLFHYYDKDFNNEADTPDNFQSRRPNTSFCFLDIRSPGLGDTAMYLCATSREVATGTKYEQYFGPGTRLTVT.

The chain links TRBV19 to TRBJ2-2; unclear D gene. CDR1 is LNHDA and CDR2 is SQIVND in the germline V gene (reference sequence). V was pared by 2 bases and J by 1 base, with 5 bases between. The CDR3 covers 14 residues. In DNA form, the CDR3 reads TGTGCCAGTAGTATAAATTGGAACACCGGGGAGCTGTTTTTT. Its protein is CASSINWNTGELFF.

This clonotype was found a few times. The junction shows a germline mismatch at one end, possibly a read error. CDR3 in amino acids: CVSSPLRTSGTNGELFF. The CDR3 region has the DNA TGTGTCAGCAGCCCCCTCCGGACTAGCGGGACTAACGGGGAGCTGTTTTTT. This chain connects TRBV7-3 to TRBJ2-2; TRBD2 agrees at 12 bases. Germline loops: CDR1 SGHTA, CDR2 FQGTGA. The CDR3 extends over 17 amino acids.

This chain connects TRBV15 to TRBJ1-1, with D perhaps matching TRBD1 (5 bases). Germline assignment: CDR1 LNHNV and CDR2 YYDKDF (reference sequence). Trimming removed 4 bases from V and 8 bases from J, with 14 bases in between. The CDR3 is 13 amino acids. CDR3 residues: CATSIKRGPEAFF. The CDR3 nucleotides read TGTGCCACCAGCATTAAGAGGGGTCCGGAAGCTTTCTTT.

The chain joins TRBV2 to TRBJ2-3, with TRBD2 matching 13 bases. The trim removed 6 bases at V and 4 bases at J, leaving 7 bases unmatched. The CDR3 is made up of 16 amino acids. The germline gives CDR1 SNHLY, CDR2 FYNNEI. The CDR3 spells CASSLGLAGAADTQYF. DNA of the CDR3: TGTGCCAGCAGCCTAGGACTAGCGGGAGCAGCAGATACGCAGTATTTT.

This clonotype was recorded at least ten times. The chain uses TRBV6-1 and TRBJ2-1; TRBD1 or TRBD2 may be the D gene (7 bases each). Germline V gene data show CDR1 as MNHNS and CDR2 as SASEGT. The CDR3 runs 11 residues. The V and J ends lost 0 bases and 15 bases respectively, with 9 bases between them. The CDR3 region is CASSEARGGFF. The CDR3 nucleotides are TGTGCCAGCAGTGAAGCCAGGGGGGGGTTCTTC.

The V call is TRBV7-8, the J call TRBJ1-1, with D unresolved. The length of the CDR3 is 12 residues. Germline CDR1 and CDR2: SGHVS and FQNEAQ. The V and J ends lost 1 base and 7 bases respectively, with 7 bases between them. This CDR3 reads CASSLVKNEAFF. Here the CDR3 DNA reads TGTGCCAGCAGCTTAGTTAAGAATGAAGCTTTCTTT.

The table lists this clonotype with many counts. This chain joins TRBV3-1 and TRBJ2-7; 8 bases are a match to TRBD1. This CDR3 has 15 amino acids. The germline V gene encodes CDR1 LGHDT and CDR2 YNNKEL (reference sequence). V trimming: 5 bases; J trimming: 3 bases; junction bases outside the gene matches: 9. CDR3 in amino acids: CASSDSGTGYYEQYF. The CDR3 DNA is TGTGCCAGCAGCGATTCCGGGACAGGTTACTACGAGCAGTACTTC.